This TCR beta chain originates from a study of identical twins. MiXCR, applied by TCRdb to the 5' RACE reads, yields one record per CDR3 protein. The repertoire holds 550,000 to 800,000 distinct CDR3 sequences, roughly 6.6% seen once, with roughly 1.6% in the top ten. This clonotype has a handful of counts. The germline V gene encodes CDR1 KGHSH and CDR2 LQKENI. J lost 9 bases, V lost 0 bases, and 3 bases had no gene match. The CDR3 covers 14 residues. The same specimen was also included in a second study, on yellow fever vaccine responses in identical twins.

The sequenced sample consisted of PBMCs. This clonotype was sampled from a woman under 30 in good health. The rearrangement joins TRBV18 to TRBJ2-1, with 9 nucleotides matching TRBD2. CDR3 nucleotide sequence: TGTGCCAGCTCACCACCGGGACTAGCAATTGAGCAGTTCTTC. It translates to CASSPPGLAIEQFF.